Listed below are T cell receptor beta chains from one sample, sequenced in a study of T cell responses to AZD1222 COVID-19 vaccine. TCRdb's copy holds only in-frame clones and misses some; the assay was immunoSEQ multiplex PCR. The sample records 120,000 to 150,000 clones, approximately 90% being singletons. The input for sequencing was peripheral blood, taken 28 days after the second AZD1222 dose. These receptor sequences come from an adult who received the AZD1222 COVID-19 vaccine. CDR3s include the opening cysteine and the closing phenylalanine or tryptophan. D genes are given only for firm matches. For some rows the clone size is stated as once, few or many, or as a class when expanded; others skip it.

j_call clone_size d_call v_call cdr3_nt cdr3_aa
TRBJ1-1 . . TRBV4-3 TGCGCCAGCAGCCACCCGGACAGGAACACTGAAGCTTTCTTT CASSHPDRNTEAFF
TRBJ2-1 . TRBD1 TRBV18 TGTGCCAGCTCACCAACCTGGGACAGGGGCTACAATGAGCAGTTCTTC CASSPTWDRGYNEQFF
TRBJ2-1 once TRBD2 TRBV7-8 TGTGCCAGCAGCTCTCGTCGGGCTAGCGGGCCCCTTGACAATGAGCAGTTCTTC CASSSRRASGPLDNEQFF
TRBJ1-2 . TRBD1 TRBV4-3 TGCGCCAGCAGCCATGACGTGGGACAGGGGGTATTATTTGGAGGTGGCTACACCTTC CASSHDVGQGVLFGGGYTF
TRBJ2-1 . . TRBV7-9 TGTGCCAGCAGCTTAAGGAGCTTACGAAACAATGAGCAGTTCTTC CASSLRSLRNNEQFF
TRBJ2-7 . . TRBV6-2/TRBV6-3 TGTGCCAGCAGTATGACTAGAACCTACGAGCAGTACTTC CASSMTRTYEQYF
TRBJ1-3 . . TRBV3-1/TRBV3-2 TGTGCCAGCAGCCAAGATAAGATCTCTGGAAACACCATATATTTT CASSQDKISGNTIYF
TRBJ2-1 once . TRBV11-3 TGTGCCAGCAGCTTAGGGACTCTGAATGAGCAGTTCTTC CASSLGTLNEQFF
TRBJ1-6 once . TRBV18 TGTGCCAGCTCACCAGGACTGTCGGGTAATTCACCCCTCCACTTT CASSPGLSGNSPLHF
TRBJ1-2 few . TRBV7-9 TGTGCCAGCAGCTTGGGGCAGGGGATAAATGGCTACACCTTC CASSLGQGINGYTF
TRBJ2-7 . TRBD1 TRBV7-8 TGTGCCAGCAGCCTCCGACAGGGGCCCTCCTACGAGCAGTACTTC CASSLRQGPSYEQYF
TRBJ2-7 once . TRBV7-2 TGTGCCAGCAGCTTAGAAGGGACTCTCCCTTCCTACGAGCAGTACTTC CASSLEGTLPSYEQYF
TRBJ2-2 . . TRBV11-2 TGTGCCAGCAGCCGGCCGGGGGGCCGGACCGGGGAGCTGTTTTTT CASSRPGGRTGELFF
TRBJ1-2 . . TRBV3-1/TRBV3-2 TGTGCCAGCAGCCCCAACCACGACAGGACTTTAGGCTACACCTTC CASSPNHDRTLGYTF